These 20 T cell receptor beta chains were sequenced from one sample in a study of T cells in Graves' hyperthyroidism and ophthalmopathy. TCR beta CDR3 regions were amplified from RNA transcripts. The HTBI primer set served for first-round RT-PCR of the TCR CDR3. TCRdb reprocessed the multiplex PCR reads with MiXCR, giving one entry per CDR3 protein. The sample records over 300,000 distinct CDR3 sequences, approximately 15% being singletons. The source material was blood. Source of these receptors: a woman in her sixties or seventies with Graves' hyperthyroidism.

V gene TRBV2 combines with J gene TRBJ2-7; 16 bases fit TRBD2. Trimming removed 3 bases from V and 9 bases from J; junction bases left unmatched: 5. This CDR3 region has 15 residues. CDR1 is SNHLY, CDR2 FYNNEI, per germline. CDR3 nucleotides: TGTGCCAGCAGTGAGGGACTAGCGGGAGGGGCGAGGCAGTACTTC. Its protein product is CASSEGLAGGARQYF.

The chain joins TRBV15 to TRBJ2-6; D is possibly TRBD2 (7 bases). V lost 1 base, J lost 4 bases, and 14 bases lay in between. Germline-derived CDR1 and CDR2 are LNHNV and YYDKDF (reference sequence). This CDR3 region has 17 residues. The CDR3 loop reads CATSRVRGAEGANVLTF. CDR3 bases: TGTGCCACCAGCAGAGTACGGGGGGCGGAGGGGGCCAACGTCCTGACTTTC.

A note on this clonotype: This could be a read error, since a much larger clone is one nucleotide away. The CDR3 here is CASSPGSYSYNERFF. The CDR3 DNA sequence: TGTGCCAGCAGTCCCGGGAGTTACTCCTACAATGAGCGGTTCTTC. V gene TRBV6-2 or TRBV6-3 combines with J gene TRBJ2-1; TRBD2 is a possible D gene (6 bases). The V gene's germline CDR1 is MNHEY and CDR2 SVGEGT. This CDR3 comprises 15 residues.

This clonotype was detected ten times or more. The rearrangement links TRBV11-3 to TRBJ1-1; the D is unclear. The V end was cut by 5 bases, the J end by 7 bases, with 20 bases between. This CDR3 comprises 15 residues. Germline V CDR1 and CDR2: SGHNT, YENEEA. CDR3 DNA sequence: TGTGCCAGCAGCCCTCGGGCCAGCCCCTCGGGTGAAGCTTTCTTT. The encoded protein is CASSPRASPSGEAFF.

This clonotype was observed at least ten times. The chain uses TRBV7-2 and TRBJ2-1; 7 nucleotides match TRBD2. Germline V gives CDR1 SGHTA, CDR2 FQGNSA. There are 16 residues in the CDR3. The V and J ends lost 1 base and 3 bases, in that order; junction bases with no gene match: 6. CDR3 in DNA: TGTGCCAGCAGCTTAGTTAGACTAGCTGTCTACAATGAGCAGTTCTTC. Its protein product is CASSLVRLAVYNEQFF.

This clonotype came up many times. The V gene is TRBV29-1, the J gene TRBJ1-1; the D gene is possibly TRBD1 (6 bases). The CDR3 consists of 13 residues. In germline, CDR1 is SQVTM, CDR2 ANQGSEA. The ends were cut back, 4 bases at V and 6 bases at J, with 15 bases in the middle. This chain's CDR3 is CSVVSGGSSEAFF. The DNA for the CDR3 is TGCAGCGTTGTTAGTGGGGGCAGCTCTGAAGCTTTCTTT.

This clonotype was recorded many times. The V and J genes are TRBV5-6 and TRBJ2-5; D is undetermined. CDR1 is SGHDT and CDR2 is YYEEEE in the germline V gene. The CDR3 length is 14 residues. V was shortened by 0 bases and J by 3 bases, with 9 bases between the two germline ends. The CDR3 loop is CASSLGGSEETQYF. The CDR3 region has the DNA TGTGCCAGCAGCTTGGGTGGTAGTGAAGAGACCCAGTACTTC.

The chain recombines TRBV5-1 with TRBJ1-5, with D possibly TRBD1 on 5 matching bases. Deletions cut 0 bases from V and 3 bases from J, with 13 bases between. This CDR3 has 16 residues. The germline gives CDR1 SGHRS, CDR2 YFSETQ. The CDR3 nucleotides read TGCGCCAGCAGCTTGGAAGCCGGGGGGTCCAATCAGCCCCAGCATTTT. Residues: CASSLEAGGSNQPQHF.

V gene TRBV27 combines with J gene TRBJ1-1; 7 bases line up with TRBD1. V dropped 4 bases and J dropped 6; count of bases not matched to a gene: 5. The germline CDR1 and CDR2 sequences are MNHEY and SMNVEV (reference sequence). There are 13 residues in the CDR3. CDR3 nucleotides: TGTGCCAGCAGTTCCCACAGGGGCGCTGAAGCTTTCTTT. Amino acid sequence: CASSSHRGAEAFF.

This clonotype was picked up many times. The CDR3 DNA sequence: TGTGCCTGGAGTGTACAGACAGGCGGAAACAATGAGCAGTTCTTC. Translating gives CAWSVQTGGNNEQFF. The V gene is TRBV30, the J gene TRBJ2-1, with D perhaps matching TRBD1 (6 bases). V was clipped by 0 bases and J by 5 bases, with 14 bases between them. The CDR3 is 15 amino acids. CDR1 is GTSNPN, CDR2 SVGIG, per germline (reference sequence).

About this clonotype itself: A much more abundant neighbour one base away suggests this may be a read error. The genes are TRBV28 and TRBJ1-2; the D is unclear. Trimming removed 3 bases at V and 9 bases at J, with 14 bases between. CDR1 is MDHEN, CDR2 SYDVKM, per germline. The CDR3 runs to 13 residues. CDR3 protein: CASSFVGLASYTF. The CDR3 DNA is TGTGCCAGCAGTTTCGTAGGCCTGGCTAGCTACACCTTC.

Many counts were recorded for this clonotype. V and J are TRBV12-3 or TRBV12-4 and TRBJ2-3; TRBD1 matches 7 bases. The CDR3 spans 14 residues. V lost 3 bases, J lost 6 bases, and 6 bases stayed unmatched. CDR3 sequence (DNA): TGTGCCAGCAGTTTTTCACAGGGGAAGGATACGCAGTATTTT. It specifies CASSFSQGKDTQYF.

The table lists this clonotype with many counts. This chain connects TRBV18 to TRBJ2-7; TRBD1 or TRBD2 may be the D gene (6 bases each). The CDR3 has 15 amino acids. The germline gives CDR1 KGHSH, CDR2 LQKENI. Trimming left V 1 base short and J 2 bases short, with 12 bases between. CDR3 residues: CASSPRGGGTYEQYF. DNA for the CDR3: TGTGCCAGCTCACCACGTGGAGGGGGTACCTACGAGCAGTACTTC. Variable domain in full (rest from reference TRBV18 and TRBJ2-7): NAGVMQNPRHLVRRRGQEARLRCSPMKGHSHVYWYRQLPEEGLKFMVYLQKENIIDESGMPKERFSAEFPKEGPSILRIQQVVRGDSAAYFCASSPRGGGTYEQYFGPGTRLTVT.

This clonotype has at least ten counts. V is TRBV27 and J is TRBJ2-7; D not certain. The CDR3 has 13 residues. Germline CDR1 MNHEY, CDR2 SMNVEV (reference sequence). V was trimmed by 3 bases and J by 2 bases, leaving 8 bases between them. The CDR3 DNA reads as TGTGCCAGCAGTTTTAAGTCACCCTACGAGCAGTACTTC. It codes for CASSFKSPYEQYF.

This clonotype has ten or more counts. CDR3 in DNA: TGTGCCTGGACCCGCCCTGGGCCCTACAATGAGCAGTTCTTC. Protein: CAWTRPGPYNEQFF. This chain links TRBV30 with TRBJ2-1, with D hard to call. V was clipped by 4 bases and J by 2 bases, with 12 bases between them. This CDR3 is 14 amino acids long. The germline CDR1 and CDR2 sequences are GTSNPN and SVGIG (reference sequence). Together with reference TRBV30 and TRBJ2-1, the CDR3 gives the full variable domain: SQTIHQWPATLVQPVGSPLSLECTVEGTSNPNLYWYRQAAGRGLQLLFYSVGIGQISSEVPQNLSASRPQDRQFILSSKKLLLSDSGFYLCAWTRPGPYNEQFFGPGTRLTVL.

This clonotype has a count of ten or more. The V and J genes are TRBV28 and TRBJ2-7; perhaps TRBD2 as D (5 bases). Trimming removed 8 bases at V and 0 bases at J, with 8 bases between. Germline CDR1 reads MDHEN; CDR2 reads SYDVKM. The CDR3 length is 12 residues. The CDR3 DNA sequence: TGTGCCAGCGGACTTAGCTCCTACGAGCAGTACTTC. Its protein is CASGLSSYEQYF.

This rearrangement joins TRBV9 to TRBJ2-4; 10 bases fit TRBD1. Germline V CDR1 and CDR2: SGDLS, YYNGEE. V lost 0 bases to trimming and J lost 10 bases; unmatched junction nucleotides: 4. This CDR3 is built from 14 residues. CDR3 DNA: TGTGCCAGCAGCGTAGACGGGACAGGGGAGATTCAGTACTTC. Translating gives CASSVDGTGEIQYF.

This clonotype was observed a few times. The J gene is TRBJ1-2, the V gene TRBV6-1, with D perhaps matching TRBD1 (5 bases). Trimming removed 5 bases at V and 8 bases at J, with 15 bases between. The CDR3 consists of 13 residues. CDR1 MNHNS and CDR2 SASEGT come from the germline V gene. The CDR3 DNA reads TGTGCCAGCAGTCATGGCAGGGTGGAAGGCTACACCTTC. It codes for CASSHGRVEGYTF.

A single count supports this clonotype. The chain joins TRBV7-9 to TRBJ1-4, with a weak D call TRBD1 (5 bases). Trimming pared 5 bases from V and 8 bases from J, leaving 12 bases between. Germline CDR1 SEHNR, CDR2 FQNEAQ (reference sequence). This CDR3 region has 13 residues. CDR3 DNA: TGTGCCAGCAGCCGGGGTCAGGGCGAAAAACTGTTTTTT. It translates to CASSRGQGEKLFF.

Of note for this clonotype: This may come from a read error, since a much larger clone is one base off. The J gene is TRBJ1-1, the V gene TRBV20-1, with unresolved D. This CDR3 comprises 12 residues. Per germline, CDR1 DFQATT and CDR2 SNEGSKA (reference sequence). Written as DNA, the CDR3 is TGCAGTGCCCAGGACCCGAACGCTGAAGCTTTCTTT. Its protein product is CSAQDPNAEAFF.